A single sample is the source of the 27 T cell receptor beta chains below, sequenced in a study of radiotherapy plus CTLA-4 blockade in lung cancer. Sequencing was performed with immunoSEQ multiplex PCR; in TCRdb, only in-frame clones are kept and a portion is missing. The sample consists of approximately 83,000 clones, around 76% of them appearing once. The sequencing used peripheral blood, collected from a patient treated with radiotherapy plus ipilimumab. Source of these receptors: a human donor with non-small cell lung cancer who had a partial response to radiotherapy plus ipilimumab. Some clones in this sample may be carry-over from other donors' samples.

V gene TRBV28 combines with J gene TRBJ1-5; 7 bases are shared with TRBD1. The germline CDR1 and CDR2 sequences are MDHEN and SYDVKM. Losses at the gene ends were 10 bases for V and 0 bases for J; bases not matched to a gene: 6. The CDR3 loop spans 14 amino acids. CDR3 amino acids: CATRGGYSNQPQHF. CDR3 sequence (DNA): TGTGCCACCAGGGGGGGGTATAGCAATCAGCCCCAGCATTTT. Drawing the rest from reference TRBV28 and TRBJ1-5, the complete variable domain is DVKVTQSSRYLVKRTGEKVFLECVQDMDHENMFWYRQDPGLGLRLIYFSYDVKMKEKGDIPEGYSVSREKKERFSLILESASTNQTSMYLCATRGGYSNQPQHFGDGTRLSIL.

CDR3 in amino acids: CASSPGLAGVSDTQYF. CDR3 nucleotides: TGTGCCAGCAGCCCCGGACTAGCGGGAGTATCAGATACGCAGTATTTT. This chain connects TRBV7-3 to TRBJ2-3; 13 bases agree with TRBD2. The CDR3 consists of 16 residues. Germline V lookup: CDR1 SGHTA, CDR2 FQGTGA. Losses at the gene ends were 5 bases for V and 4 bases for J; bases not matched to a gene: 6.

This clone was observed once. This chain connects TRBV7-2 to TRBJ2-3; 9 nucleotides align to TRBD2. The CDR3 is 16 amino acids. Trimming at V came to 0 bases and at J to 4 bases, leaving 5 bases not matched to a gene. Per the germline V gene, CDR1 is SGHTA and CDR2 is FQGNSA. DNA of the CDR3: TGTGCCAGCAGCTTAGCCGGCGGGGGGGGCCCAGATACGCAGTATTTT. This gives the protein CASSLAGGGGPDTQYF.

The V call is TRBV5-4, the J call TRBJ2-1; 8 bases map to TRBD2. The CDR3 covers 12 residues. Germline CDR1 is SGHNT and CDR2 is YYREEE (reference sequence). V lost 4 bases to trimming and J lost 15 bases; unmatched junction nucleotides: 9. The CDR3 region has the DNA TGTGCCAGCAGCACCCCGCAGCGGGAGTCGTTCTTC. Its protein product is CASSTPQRESFF.

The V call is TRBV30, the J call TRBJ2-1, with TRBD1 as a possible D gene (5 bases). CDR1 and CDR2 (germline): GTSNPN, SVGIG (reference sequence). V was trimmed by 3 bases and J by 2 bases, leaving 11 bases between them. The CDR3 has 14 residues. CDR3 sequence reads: CAWSLGETYNEQFF. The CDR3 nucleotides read TGTGCCTGGAGCCTAGGGGAAACCTACAATGAGCAGTTCTTC.

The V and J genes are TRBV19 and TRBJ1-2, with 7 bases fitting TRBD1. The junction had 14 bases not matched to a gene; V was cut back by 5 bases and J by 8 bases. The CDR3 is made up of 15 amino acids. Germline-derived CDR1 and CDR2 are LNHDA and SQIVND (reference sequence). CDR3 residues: CASSQDEGAVGGYTF. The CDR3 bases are TGTGCCAGTAGTCAGGACGAGGGGGCAGTAGGGGGCTACACCTTC.

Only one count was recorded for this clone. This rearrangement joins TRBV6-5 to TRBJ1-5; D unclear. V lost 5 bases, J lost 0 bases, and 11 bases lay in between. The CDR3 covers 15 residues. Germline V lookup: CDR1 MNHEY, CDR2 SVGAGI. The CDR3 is CASSVTAYSNQPQHF. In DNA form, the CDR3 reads TGTGCCAGCAGTGTTACAGCTTATAGCAATCAGCCCCAGCATTTT.

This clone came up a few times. CDR3 sequence reads: CASSRRHWGTGDEQFF. The CDR3 region has the DNA TGTGCCAGTAGTCGCCGTCATTGGGGGACAGGGGATGAGCAGTTCTTC. This chain links TRBV19 with TRBJ2-1; 10 bases are shared with TRBD1. The CDR3 loop spans 16 amino acids. The ends lost 5 bases at V and 8 bases at J; junction bases unmatched: 12. CDR1 LNHDA and CDR2 SQIVND come from the germline V gene (reference sequence). Variable domain in full (rest from reference TRBV19 and TRBJ2-1): DGGITQSPKYLFRKEGQNVTLSCEQNLNHDAMYWYRQDPGQGLRLIYYSQIVNDFQKGDIAEGYSVSREKKESFPLTVTSAQKNPTAFYLCASSRRHWGTGDEQFFGPGTRLTVL.

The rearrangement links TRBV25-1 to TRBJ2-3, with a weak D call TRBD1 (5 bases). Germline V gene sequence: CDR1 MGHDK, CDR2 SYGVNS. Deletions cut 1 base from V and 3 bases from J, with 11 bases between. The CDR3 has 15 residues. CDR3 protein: CASSEWGQGTDTQYF. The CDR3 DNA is TGTGCCAGCAGTGAATGGGGTCAGGGAACAGATACGCAGTATTTT.

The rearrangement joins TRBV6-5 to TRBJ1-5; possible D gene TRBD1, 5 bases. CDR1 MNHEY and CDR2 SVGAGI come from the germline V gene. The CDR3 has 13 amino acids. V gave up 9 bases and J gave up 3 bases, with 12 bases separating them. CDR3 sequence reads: CASKGSNNQPQHF. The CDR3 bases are TGTGCCAGTAAGGGGTCCAACAATCAGCCCCAGCATTTT.

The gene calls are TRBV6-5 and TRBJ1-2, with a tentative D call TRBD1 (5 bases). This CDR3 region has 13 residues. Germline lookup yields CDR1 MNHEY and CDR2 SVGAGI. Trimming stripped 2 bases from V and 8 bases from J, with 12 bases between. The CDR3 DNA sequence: TGTGCCAGCAGTTACGGAACAGGACGGGGCTACACCTTC. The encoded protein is CASSYGTGRGYTF.

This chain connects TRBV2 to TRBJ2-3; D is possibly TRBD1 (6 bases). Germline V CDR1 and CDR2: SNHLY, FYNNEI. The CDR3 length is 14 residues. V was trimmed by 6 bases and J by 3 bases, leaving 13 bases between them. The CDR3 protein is CASRKDRSTDTQYF. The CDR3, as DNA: TGTGCCAGCAGGAAGGACAGATCAACAGATACGCAGTATTTT.

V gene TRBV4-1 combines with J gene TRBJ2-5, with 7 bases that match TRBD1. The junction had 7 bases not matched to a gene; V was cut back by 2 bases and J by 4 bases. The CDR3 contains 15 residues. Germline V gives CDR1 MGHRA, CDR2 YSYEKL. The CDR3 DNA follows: TGCGCCAGCAGCCAAAACAGGGGTGGGGGAGAGACCCAGTACTTC. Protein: CASSQNRGGGETQYF.

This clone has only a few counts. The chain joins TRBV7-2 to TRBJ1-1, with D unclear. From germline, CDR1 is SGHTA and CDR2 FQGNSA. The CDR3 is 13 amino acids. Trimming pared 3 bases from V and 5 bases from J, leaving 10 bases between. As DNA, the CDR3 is TGTGCCAGCAGCTTTACACCCGCTACTGAAGCTTTCTTT. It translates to CASSFTPATEAFF.

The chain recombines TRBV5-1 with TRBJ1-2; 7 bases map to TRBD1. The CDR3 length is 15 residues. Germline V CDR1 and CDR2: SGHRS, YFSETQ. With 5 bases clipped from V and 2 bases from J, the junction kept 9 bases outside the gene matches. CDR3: CASRPQDRRNYGYTF. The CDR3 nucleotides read TGCGCCAGCAGACCCCAGGACAGGAGGAACTATGGCTACACCTTC. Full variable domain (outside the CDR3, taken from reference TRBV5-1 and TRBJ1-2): KAGVTQTPRYLIKTRGQQVTLSCSPISGHRSVSWYQQTPGQGLQFLFEYFSETQRNKGNFPGRFSGRQFSNSRSEMNVSTLELGDSALYLCASRPQDRRNYGYTFGSGTRLTVV.

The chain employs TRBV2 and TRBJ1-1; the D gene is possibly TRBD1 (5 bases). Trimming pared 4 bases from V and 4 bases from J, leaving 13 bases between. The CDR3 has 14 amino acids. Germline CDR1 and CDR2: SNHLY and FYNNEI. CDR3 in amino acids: CASSGNGGGTEAFF. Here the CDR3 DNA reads TGTGCCAGCAGTGGAAATGGGGGGGGCACTGAAGCTTTCTTT.

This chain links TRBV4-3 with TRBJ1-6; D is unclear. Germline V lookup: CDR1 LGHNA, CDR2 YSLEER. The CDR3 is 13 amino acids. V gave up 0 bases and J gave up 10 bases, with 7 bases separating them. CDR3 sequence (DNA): TGCGCCAGCAGCCAAGATCGTCGGTCACCCCTCCACTTT. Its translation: CASSQDRRSPLHF.

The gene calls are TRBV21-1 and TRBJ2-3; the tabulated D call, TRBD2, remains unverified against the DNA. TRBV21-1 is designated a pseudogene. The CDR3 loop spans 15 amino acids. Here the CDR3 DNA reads TGTGCCAGCAGCAATCCCGTCTCGTCGTCAGATACGCAGTATTTT. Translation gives CASSNPVSSSDTQYF.

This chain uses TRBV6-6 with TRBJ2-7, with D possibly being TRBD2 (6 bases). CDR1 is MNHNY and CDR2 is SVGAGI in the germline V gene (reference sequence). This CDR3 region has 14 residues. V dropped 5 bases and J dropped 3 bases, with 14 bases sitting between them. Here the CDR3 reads CASSGGATIYEQYF. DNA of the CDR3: TGTGCCAGCAGTGGCGGGGCCACAATCTACGAGCAGTACTTC.

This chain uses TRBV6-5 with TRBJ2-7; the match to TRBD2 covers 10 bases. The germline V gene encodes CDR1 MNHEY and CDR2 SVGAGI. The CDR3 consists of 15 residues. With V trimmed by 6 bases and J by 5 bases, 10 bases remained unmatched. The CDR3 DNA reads TGTGCCAGCAGACCGTCCCCGGGACTAGCGCACGAGCAGTACTTC. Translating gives CASRPSPGLAHEQYF.

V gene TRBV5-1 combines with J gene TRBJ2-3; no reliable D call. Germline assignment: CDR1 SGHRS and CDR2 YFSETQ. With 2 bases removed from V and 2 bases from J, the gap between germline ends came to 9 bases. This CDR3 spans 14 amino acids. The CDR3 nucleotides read TGCGCCAGCAGCTTCCAGGCCAACACAGATACGCAGTATTTT. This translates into CASSFQANTDTQYF.

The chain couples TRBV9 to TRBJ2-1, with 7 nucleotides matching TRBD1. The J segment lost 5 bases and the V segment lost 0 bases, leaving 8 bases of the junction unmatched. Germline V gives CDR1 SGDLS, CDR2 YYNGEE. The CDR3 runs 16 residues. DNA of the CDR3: TGTGCCAGCAGCGTAGCAGGGACAGCCGAAGACAATGAGCAGTTCTTC. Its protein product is CASSVAGTAEDNEQFF.

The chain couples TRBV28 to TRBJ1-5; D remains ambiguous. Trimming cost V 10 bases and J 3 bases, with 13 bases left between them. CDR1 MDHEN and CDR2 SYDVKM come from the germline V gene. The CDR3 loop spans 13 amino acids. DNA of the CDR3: TGTGCCATTGAGCGGGGTTACAATCAGCCCCAGCATTTT. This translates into CAIERGYNQPQHF.

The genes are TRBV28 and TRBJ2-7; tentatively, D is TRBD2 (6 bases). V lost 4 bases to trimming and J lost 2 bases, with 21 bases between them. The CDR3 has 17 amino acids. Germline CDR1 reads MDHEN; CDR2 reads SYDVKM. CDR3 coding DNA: TGTGCCAGCAGTTCCGGGACTCTGCACCGGGGAGCCTACGAGCAGTACTTC. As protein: CASSSGTLHRGAYEQYF.

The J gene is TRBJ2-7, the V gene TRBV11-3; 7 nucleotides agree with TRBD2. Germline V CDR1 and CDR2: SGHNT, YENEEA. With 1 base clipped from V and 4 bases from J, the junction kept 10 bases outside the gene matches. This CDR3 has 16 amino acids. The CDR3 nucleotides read TGTGCCAGCAGCTTAGGGGCCGGGACTATAGGGTACGAGCAGTACTTC. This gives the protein CASSLGAGTIGYEQYF.

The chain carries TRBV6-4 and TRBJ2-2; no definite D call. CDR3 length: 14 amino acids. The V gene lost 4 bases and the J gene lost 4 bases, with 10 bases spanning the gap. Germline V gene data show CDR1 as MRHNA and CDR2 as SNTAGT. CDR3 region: CASSVELFTGELFF. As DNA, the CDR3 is TGTGCCAGCAGTGTGGAGTTGTTCACCGGGGAGCTGTTTTTT.

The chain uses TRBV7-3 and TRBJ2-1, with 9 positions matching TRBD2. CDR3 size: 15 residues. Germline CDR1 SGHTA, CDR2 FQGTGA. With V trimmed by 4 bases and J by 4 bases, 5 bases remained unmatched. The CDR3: CASSSSSGAYNEQFF. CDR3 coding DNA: TGTGCCAGCAGCTCCTCTAGCGGGGCTTACAATGAGCAGTTCTTC.